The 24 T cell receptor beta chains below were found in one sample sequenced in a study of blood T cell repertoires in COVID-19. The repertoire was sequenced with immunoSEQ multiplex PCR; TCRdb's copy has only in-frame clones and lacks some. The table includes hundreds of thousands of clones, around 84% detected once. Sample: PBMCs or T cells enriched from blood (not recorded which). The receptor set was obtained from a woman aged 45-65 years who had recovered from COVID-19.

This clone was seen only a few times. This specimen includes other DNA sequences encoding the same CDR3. The DNA of the CDR3 is TGTGCCAGCAGTTTCTCGGGGGGCAGTGAAGCTTTCTTT. It is translated as CASSFSGGSEAFF. This chain uses TRBV28 with TRBJ1-1, with D tentatively TRBD1 (6 bases). V gave up 3 bases and J gave up 7 bases, with 12 bases separating them. Looked up from germline, CDR1 is MDHEN and CDR2 is SYDVKM. The CDR3 is made up of 13 amino acids. Looking up the rest from reference TRBV28 and TRBJ1-1 gives the full variable domain: DVKVTQSSRYLVKRTGEKVFLECVQDMDHENMFWYRQDPGLGLRLIYFSYDVKMKEKGDIPEGYSVSREKKERFSLILESASTNQTSMYLCASSFSGGSEAFFGQGTRLTVV.

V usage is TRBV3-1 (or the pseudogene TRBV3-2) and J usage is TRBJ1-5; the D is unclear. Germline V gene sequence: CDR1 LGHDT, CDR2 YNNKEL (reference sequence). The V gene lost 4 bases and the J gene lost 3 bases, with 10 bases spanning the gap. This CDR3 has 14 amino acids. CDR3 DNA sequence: TGTGCCAGCAGCCCCCGGCACTACAATCAGCCCCAGCATTTT. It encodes CASSPRHYNQPQHF.

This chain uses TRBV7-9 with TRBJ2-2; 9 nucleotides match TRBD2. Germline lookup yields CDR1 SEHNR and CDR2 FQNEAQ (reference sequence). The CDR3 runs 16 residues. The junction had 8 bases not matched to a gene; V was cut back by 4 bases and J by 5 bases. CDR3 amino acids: CASSSSSGSGTGELFF. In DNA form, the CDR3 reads TGTGCCAGCAGCTCGAGTAGCGGGAGTGGTACCGGGGAGCTGTTTTTT.

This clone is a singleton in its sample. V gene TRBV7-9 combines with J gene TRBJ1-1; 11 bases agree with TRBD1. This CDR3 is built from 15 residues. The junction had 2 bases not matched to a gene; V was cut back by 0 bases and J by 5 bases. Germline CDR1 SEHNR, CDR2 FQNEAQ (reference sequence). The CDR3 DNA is TGTGCCAGCAGCTTAGCCGGACAGGGGGCAACTGAAGCTTTCTTT. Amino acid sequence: CASSLAGQGATEAFF.

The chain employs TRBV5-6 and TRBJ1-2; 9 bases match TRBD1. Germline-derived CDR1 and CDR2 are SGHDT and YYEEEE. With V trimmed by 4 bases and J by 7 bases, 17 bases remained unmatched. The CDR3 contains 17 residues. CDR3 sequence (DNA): TGTGCCAGCAGCCCGGTGGGGACAGGGAGGTACATCTTTGGCTACACCTTC. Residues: CASSPVGTGRYIFGYTF.

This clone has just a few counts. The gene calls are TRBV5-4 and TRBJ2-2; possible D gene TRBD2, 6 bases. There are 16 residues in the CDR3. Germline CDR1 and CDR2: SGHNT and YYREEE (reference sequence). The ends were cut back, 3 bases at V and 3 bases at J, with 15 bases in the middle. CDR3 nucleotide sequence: TGTGCCAGCAGCTCAGGGACTGCCCCCGACACCGGGGAGCTGTTTTTT. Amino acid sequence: CASSSGTAPDTGELFF.

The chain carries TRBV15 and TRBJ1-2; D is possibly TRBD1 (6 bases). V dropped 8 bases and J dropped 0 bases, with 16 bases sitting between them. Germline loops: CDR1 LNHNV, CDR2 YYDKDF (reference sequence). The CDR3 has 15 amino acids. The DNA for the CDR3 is TGTGCCACCGGTAGTGACAGGCGAACTAACTATGGCTACACCTTC. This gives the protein CATGSDRRTNYGYTF.

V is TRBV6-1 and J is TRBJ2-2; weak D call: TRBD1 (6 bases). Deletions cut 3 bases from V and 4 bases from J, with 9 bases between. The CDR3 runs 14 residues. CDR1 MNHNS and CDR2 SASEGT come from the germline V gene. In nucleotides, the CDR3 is TGTGCCAGCAGTGAGACAGGAGTCACCGGGGAGCTGTTTTTT. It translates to CASSETGVTGELFF.

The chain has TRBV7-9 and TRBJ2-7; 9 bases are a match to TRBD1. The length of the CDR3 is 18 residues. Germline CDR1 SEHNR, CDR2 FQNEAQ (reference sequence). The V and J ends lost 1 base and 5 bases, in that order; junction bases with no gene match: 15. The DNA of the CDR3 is TGTGCCAGCAGCTTAGAGACGGGGAGGACAGGGGTCGGTAACGAGCAGTACTTC. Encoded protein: CASSLETGRTGVGNEQYF.

The CDR3 DNA is TGTGCCAGCAGCTTAAAGCGCCTCACCGGGGAGCTGTTTTTT. It translates to CASSLKRLTGELFF. The chain employs TRBV7-2 and TRBJ2-2, with D uncertain. The CDR3 consists of 14 residues. From germline, CDR1 is SGHTA and CDR2 FQGNSA. The ends were cut back, 2 bases at V and 4 bases at J, with 8 bases in the middle.

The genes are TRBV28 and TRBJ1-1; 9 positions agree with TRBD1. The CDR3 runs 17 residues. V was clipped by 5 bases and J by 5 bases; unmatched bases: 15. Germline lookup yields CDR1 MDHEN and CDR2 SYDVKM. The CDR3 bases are TGTGCCAGCAGTCAGAATCCGGGACAGGGAAGTCATACTGAAGCTTTCTTT. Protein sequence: CASSQNPGQGSHTEAFF.

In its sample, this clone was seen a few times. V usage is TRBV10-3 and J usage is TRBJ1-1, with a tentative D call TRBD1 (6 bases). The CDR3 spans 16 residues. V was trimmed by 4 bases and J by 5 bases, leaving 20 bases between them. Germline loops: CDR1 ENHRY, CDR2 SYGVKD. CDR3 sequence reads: CAISAQGGARGTEAFF. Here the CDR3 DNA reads TGTGCCATCAGTGCACAGGGTGGCGCCAGGGGTACTGAAGCTTTCTTT.

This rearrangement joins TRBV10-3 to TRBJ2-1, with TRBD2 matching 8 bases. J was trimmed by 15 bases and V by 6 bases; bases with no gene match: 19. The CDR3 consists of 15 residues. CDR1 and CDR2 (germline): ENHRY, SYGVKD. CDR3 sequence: CAISGGAGDNPAGFF. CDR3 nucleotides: TGTGCCATCAGCGGGGGAGCGGGAGACAACCCGGCGGGGTTCTTC.

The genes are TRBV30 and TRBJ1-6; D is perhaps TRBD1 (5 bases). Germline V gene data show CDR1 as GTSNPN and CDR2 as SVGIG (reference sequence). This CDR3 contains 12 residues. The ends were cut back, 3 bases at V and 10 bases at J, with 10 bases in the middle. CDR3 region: CAWRETGSPLHF. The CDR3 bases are TGTGCCTGGAGAGAAACAGGATCACCCCTCCACTTT.

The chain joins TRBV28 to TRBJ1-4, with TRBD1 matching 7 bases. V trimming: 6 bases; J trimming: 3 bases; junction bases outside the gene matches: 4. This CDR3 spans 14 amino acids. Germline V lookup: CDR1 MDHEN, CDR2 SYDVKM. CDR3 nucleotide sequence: TGTGCCAGCAGAACCGGGACAGCTAATGAAAAACTGTTTTTT. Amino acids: CASRTGTANEKLFF.

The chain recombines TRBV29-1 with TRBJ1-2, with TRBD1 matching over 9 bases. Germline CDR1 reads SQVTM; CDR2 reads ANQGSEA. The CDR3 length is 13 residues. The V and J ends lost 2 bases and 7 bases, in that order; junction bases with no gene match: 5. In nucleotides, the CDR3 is TGCAGCGTTGAATTGGACAGGGGCCGTGGCTACACCTTC. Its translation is CSVELDRGRGYTF.

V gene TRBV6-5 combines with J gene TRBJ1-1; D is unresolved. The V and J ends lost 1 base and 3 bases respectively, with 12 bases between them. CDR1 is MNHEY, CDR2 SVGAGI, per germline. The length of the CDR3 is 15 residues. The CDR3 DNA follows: TGTGCCAGCAGTTACTTGGGCTCCTGGGACACTGAAGCTTTCTTT. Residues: CASSYLGSWDTEAFF.

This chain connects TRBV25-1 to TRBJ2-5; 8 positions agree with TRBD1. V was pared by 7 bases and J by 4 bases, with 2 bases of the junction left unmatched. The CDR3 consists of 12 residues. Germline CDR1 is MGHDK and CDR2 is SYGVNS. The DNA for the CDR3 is TGTGCCAGCACAGGGGGCCGAGAGACCCAGTACTTC. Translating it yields CASTGGRETQYF.

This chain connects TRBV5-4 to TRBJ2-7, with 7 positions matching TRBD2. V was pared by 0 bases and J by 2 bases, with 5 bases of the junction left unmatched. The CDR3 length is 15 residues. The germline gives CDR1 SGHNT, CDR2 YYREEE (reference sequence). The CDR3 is CASSLEGGRAYEQYF. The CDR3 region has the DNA TGTGCCAGCAGCTTGGAAGGCGGGAGAGCCTACGAGCAGTACTTC.

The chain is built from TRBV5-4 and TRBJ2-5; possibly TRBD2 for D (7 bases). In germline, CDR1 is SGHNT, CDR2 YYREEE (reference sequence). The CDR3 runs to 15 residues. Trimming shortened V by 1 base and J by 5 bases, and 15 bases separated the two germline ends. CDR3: CASSLQQGRGETQYF. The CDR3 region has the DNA TGTGCCAGCAGCTTGCAGCAGGGGAGGGGTGAGACCCAGTACTTC.

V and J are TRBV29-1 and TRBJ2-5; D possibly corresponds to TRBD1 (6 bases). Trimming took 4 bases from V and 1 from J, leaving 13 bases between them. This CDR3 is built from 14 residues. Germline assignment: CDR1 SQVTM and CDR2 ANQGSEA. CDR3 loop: CSVGHRALQETQYF. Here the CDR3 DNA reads TGCAGCGTTGGGCACAGGGCTCTCCAAGAGACCCAGTACTTC.

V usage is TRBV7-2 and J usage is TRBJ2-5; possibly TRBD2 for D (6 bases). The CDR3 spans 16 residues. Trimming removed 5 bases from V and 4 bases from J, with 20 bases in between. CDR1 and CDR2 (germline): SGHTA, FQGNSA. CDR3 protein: CASSVGFRGVAETQYF. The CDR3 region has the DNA TGTGCCAGCAGCGTAGGATTCCGCGGGGTGGCAGAGACCCAGTACTTC.

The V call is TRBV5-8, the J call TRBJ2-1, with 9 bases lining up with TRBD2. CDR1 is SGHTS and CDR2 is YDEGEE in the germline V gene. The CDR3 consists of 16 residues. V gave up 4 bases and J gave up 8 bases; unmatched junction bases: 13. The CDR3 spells CASSQGTSPYRDEQFF. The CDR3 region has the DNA TGTGCCAGCAGCCAAGGGACTAGCCCCTACAGGGATGAGCAGTTCTTC.

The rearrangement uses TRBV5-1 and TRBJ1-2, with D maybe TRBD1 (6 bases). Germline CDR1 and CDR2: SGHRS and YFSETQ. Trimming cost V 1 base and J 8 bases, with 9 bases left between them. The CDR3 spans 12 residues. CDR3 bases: TGCGCCAGCAGCTTGCAACAGGGCGGCTACACCTTC. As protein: CASSLQQGGYTF.